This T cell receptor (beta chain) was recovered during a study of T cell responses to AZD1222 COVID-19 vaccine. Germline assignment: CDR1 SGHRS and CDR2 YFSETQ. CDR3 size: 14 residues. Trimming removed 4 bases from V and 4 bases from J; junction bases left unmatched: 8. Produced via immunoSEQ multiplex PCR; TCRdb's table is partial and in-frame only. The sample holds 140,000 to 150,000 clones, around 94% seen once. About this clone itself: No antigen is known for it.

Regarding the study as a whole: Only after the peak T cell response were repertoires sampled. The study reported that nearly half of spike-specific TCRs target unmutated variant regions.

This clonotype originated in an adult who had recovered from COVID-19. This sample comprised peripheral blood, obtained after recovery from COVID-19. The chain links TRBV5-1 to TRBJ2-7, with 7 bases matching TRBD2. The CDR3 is CASSLKLATYEQYF. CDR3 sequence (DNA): TGCGCCAGCAGCCTGAAACTAGCGACGTACGAGCAGTACTTC.